This is a list of T cell receptor beta chains from one sample in a study of cytomegalovirus exposure and HLA in healthy donors. Profiled with immunoSEQ multiplex PCR; TCRdb holds only in-frame clones, not every one. The table lists about 130,000 clones, roughly 77% of them singletons, with under 6% in the top ten. Input material: PBMCs. The receptors come from a woman aged 40 to 55 in good health and CMV-seropositive. Each CDR3 is given with its conserved first and last residue. D genes are given only for firm matches. The size field is filled for only some rows; it gives once, few, many or a size class.

j_call | d_call | v_call | clone_size | cdr3_nt | cdr3_aa
TRBJ2-7 | . | TRBV7-7 | few | TGTGCTAGCAGCCAGGGACACGGGACCTCCTACGAGCAGTACTTC | CASSQGHGTSYEQYF
TRBJ1-1 | . | TRBV7-3 | . | TGTGCCAGCAGCTCTCCCGGGGAGGTCGATACTGAAGCTTTCTTT | CASSSPGEVDTEAFF
TRBJ1-1 | . | TRBV4-1 | . | TGCGCCAGCAGCCAAGCGCCACCAGGGTCCACTGAAGCTTTCTTT | CASSQAPPGSTEAFF
TRBJ1-2 | TRBD1 | TRBV27 | . | TGTGCCAGCAGTTTAAACAGGGGGGGCTATGGCTACACCTTC | CASSLNRGGYGYTF
TRBJ1-1 | TRBD1 | TRBV6-6 | . | TGTGCCAGCAGTTACCCGGACAGGGGAGAGGACACTGAAGCTTTCTTT | CASSYPDRGEDTEAFF
TRBJ1-6 | . | TRBV7-9 | . | TGTGCCAGCAGCTTGGACATAACTTCACCCCTCCACTTT | CASSLDITSPLHF
TRBJ1-1 | TRBD1 | TRBV7-9 | . | TGTGCCAGCAGCTTCATCGTCGGGTCAGGGGGCCTCGGGAGCACTGAAGCTTTCTTT | CASSFIVGSGGLGSTEAFF
TRBJ1-2 | . | TRBV7-9 | . | TGTGCCAGCAGCGGCAGCCTACAGGGTAGATACCGGTCTAACTATGGCTACACCTTC | CASSGSLQGRYRSNYGYTF
TRBJ1-2 | . | TRBV5-4 | . | TGTGCCAGCAGCTCCCCCCCAGGTTATGGCTACACCTTC | CASSSPPGYGYTF
TRBJ2-3 | TRBD2 | TRBV30 | . | TGTGCCTGGAAGGAGGTGAATAGCGGGGTAGATACGCAGTATTTT | CAWKEVNSGVDTQYF
TRBJ1-4 | TRBD1 | TRBV19 | . | TGTGCCAGTAGTATGGGTACCGGGACAGGGACTGAAAAACTGTTTTTT | CASSMGTGTGTEKLFF
TRBJ1-5 | . | TRBV28 | . | TGTGCCAGCAGGTGGGGGGGGCGCAATCAGCCCCAGCATTTT | CASRWGGRNQPQHF
TRBJ2-1 | . | TRBV9 | . | TGTGCCAGCACCTCCGGGACACAATCCTACAATGAGCAGTTCTTC | CASTSGTQSYNEQFF
TRBJ2-2 | . | TRBV18 | . | TGTGCCAGCTCAGCTCAGACAGTGAACACCGGGGAGCTGTTTTTT | CASSAQTVNTGELFF
TRBJ2-3 | . | TRBV19 | . | TGTGCCAGTAGTATAGTGGCTAGCGCATTTGGCACAGATACGCAGTATTTT | CASSIVASAFGTDTQYF
TRBJ1-2 | . | TRBV7-9 | . | TGTGCCAGCAGCGCTCAGGGGATTGACTATGGCTACACCTTC | CASSAQGIDYGYTF
TRBJ2-1 | TRBD1 | TRBV2 | . | TGTGCCAAGGGACAGGGTCGGAATGAGCAGTTCTTC | CAKGQGRNEQFF
TRBJ2-7 | TRBD2 | TRBV28 | . | TGTGCCAGCAGTCCTCTCGCGGGAGCCGACGAGCAGTACTTC | CASSPLAGADEQYF
TRBJ1-1 | . | TRBV5-6 | few | TGTGCCAGCAGCTTACTTCCGAACACTGAAGCTTTCTTT | CASSLLPNTEAFF
TRBJ2-1 | TRBD2 | TRBV9 | . | TGTGCCAGCAGTGACAACCCCGGGACTACCCCGAACAATGAGCAGTTCTTC | CASSDNPGTTPNNEQFF
TRBJ2-7 | TRBD2 | TRBV14 | . | TGTGCCAGCAGCCCCCGGGGACTAGCGGGATCTCACTACGAGCAGTACTTC | CASSPRGLAGSHYEQYF
TRBJ2-7 | TRBD1 | TRBV5-1 | . | TGCGCCAGCAGCTCGACAGGGGGATCCTACGAGCAGTACTTC | CASSSTGGSYEQYF
TRBJ2-7 | TRBD1 | TRBV5-1 | few | TGCGCCAGCAGCTCAGACTTAACAGGGGCCCCCTACGAGCAGTACTTC | CASSSDLTGAPYEQYF
TRBJ2-7 | TRBD1 | TRBV6-6 | . | TGTGCCAGCAGTCGGACAGGGTGGGACTACGAGCAGTACTTC | CASSRTGWDYEQYF
TRBJ1-5 | . | TRBV10-3 | few | TGTGCCATCAGTGAACTCGACACCGATCAGCCCCAGCATTTT | CAISELDTDQPQHF
TRBJ2-7 | TRBD2 | TRBV7-8 | . | TGTGCCAGCAGCTTGGATACTAGCGGGAGGGTCAGAACCTACGAGCAGTACTTC | CASSLDTSGRVRTYEQYF
TRBJ1-5 | . | TRBV9 | once | TGTGCCAGCAGCGCAGGCATCCCCAATCAGCCCCAGCATTTT | CASSAGIPNQPQHF
TRBJ2-2 | TRBD1 | TRBV6-5 | . | TGTGCCAGCAGTCTGACAGGGTTCCCCGGGGAGCTGTTTTTT | CASSLTGFPGELFF
TRBJ2-3 | TRBD2 | TRBV19 | . | TGTGCCAGTAGTATAGATCTCCCTAGCGGGGGGGCAGATACGCAGTATTTT | CASSIDLPSGGADTQYF
TRBJ2-3 | TRBD2 | TRBV5-1 | . | TGCGCCAGCAGCTTGCCTCTGGCGGGGGGGGCAGATACGCAGTATTTT | CASSLPLAGGADTQYF
TRBJ1-4 | . | TRBV30 | once | TGTGCCTGGCACCGTTCGGTGGGGGGTGAAAAACTGTTTTTT | CAWHRSVGGEKLFF
TRBJ2-7 | TRBD1 | TRBV6-1 | few | TGTGCCAGCACGGCCTTGACAGGGGCTTTCGAGCAGTACTTC | CASTALTGAFEQYF
TRBJ1-1 | TRBD1 | TRBV7-9 | . | TGTGCCATACAGGGGGCGAAAACTGAAGCTTTCTTT | CAIQGAKTEAFF
TRBJ2-3 | TRBD2 | TRBV5-1 | once | TGCGCCAGCAGCTTGGTAGCGGGGCCAGATACGCAGTATTTT | CASSLVAGPDTQYF
TRBJ2-7 | . | TRBV5-1 | . | TGCGCCAGCAGCTTGGATTTCGCAGGGCCAACCTACGAGCAGTACTTC | CASSLDFAGPTYEQYF
TRBJ1-3 | . | TRBV29-1 | . | TGCAGCGTTCTTGAAGGGGGCACCATATATTTT | CSVLEGGTIYF
TRBJ1-2 | TRBD1 | TRBV28 | . | TGTGCCAGCTCCCGGGACAGACGTTATGGCTACACCTTC | CASSRDRRYGYTF
TRBJ1-1 | . | TRBV5-6 | . | TGTGCCAGCAGCGGTGGCTGGGCGGGAACTGAAGCTTTCTTT | CASSGGWAGTEAFF
TRBJ2-2 | TRBD1 | TRBV6-5 | . | TGTGCCAGCAGGGGACAGGGAAACACCGGGGAGCTGTTTTTT | CASRGQGNTGELFF
TRBJ1-1 | . | TRBV28 | . | TGTGCCAGCAGCGGGACATCTTCCACTGAAGCTTTCTTT | CASSGTSSTEAFF